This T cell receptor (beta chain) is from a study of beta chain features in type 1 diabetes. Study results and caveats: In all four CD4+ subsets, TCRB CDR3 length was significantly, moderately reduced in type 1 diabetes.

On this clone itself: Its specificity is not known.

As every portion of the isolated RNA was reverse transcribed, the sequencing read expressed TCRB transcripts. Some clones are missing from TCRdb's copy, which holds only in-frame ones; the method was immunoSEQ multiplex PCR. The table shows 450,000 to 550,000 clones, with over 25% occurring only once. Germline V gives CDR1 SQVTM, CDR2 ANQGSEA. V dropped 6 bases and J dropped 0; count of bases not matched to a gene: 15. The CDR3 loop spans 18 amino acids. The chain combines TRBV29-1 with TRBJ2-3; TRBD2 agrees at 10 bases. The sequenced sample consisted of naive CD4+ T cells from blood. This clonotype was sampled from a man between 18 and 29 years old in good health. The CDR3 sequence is CSVQEASGSTFSTDTQYF. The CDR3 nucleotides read TGCAGCGTCCAAGAGGCTAGCGGGAGCACATTTAGCACAGATACGCAGTATTTT.